What follows are 29 T cell receptor beta chains derived from one specimen sequenced in a study of blood T cells in healthy people across ages (dated by TCRdb to about 2015). Receptor amplification or capture employed 5' RACE. Sequencing was performed on an Illumina HiSeq 2500. A second about 7 to 11 cycle PCR used a sample-barcoded 5' primer and a J-beta primer mix. Starting from the raw public reads, TCRdb applied fastp trimming at Q25, assembled clones with MiXCR and retained in-frame beta chains. All rows with the same CDR3 protein become a single entry with the most common DNA and genes. The sample table shows about 970,000 distinct CDR3 sequences, and roughly half are seen once. The ten top clones hold roughly a fifth of the sample. Source material: blood. All receptors come from a woman aged 55-69 years in good health.

The chain combines TRBV27 with TRBJ1-1, with D unclear. The CDR3 spans 13 residues. Germline assignment: CDR1 MNHEY and CDR2 SMNVEV (reference sequence). Trimming took off 7 bases at V and 4 bases at J, with 13 bases between the two ends. For the CDR3, the DNA is TGTGCCAGCAAACGGGCTGTGGGCACTGAAGCTTTCTTT. This gives the protein CASKRAVGTEAFF.

V usage is TRBV9 and J usage is TRBJ2-5, with D perhaps TRBD1 or TRBD2 (5 bases each). Trimming cost V 2 bases and J 4 bases, with 6 bases left between them. The CDR3 sequence is 12 residues long. Germline CDR1 and CDR2: SGDLS and YYNGEE. CDR3 sequence: CASSVGAETQYF. DNA for the CDR3: TGTGCCAGCAGCGTCGGGGCAGAGACCCAGTACTTC.

This chain's CDR3 is CASINSGVSNQPQHF. CDR3 bases: TGTGCCAGCATCAACTCAGGGGTTAGCAATCAGCCCCAGCATTTT. This chain joins TRBV6-1 and TRBJ1-5, with D tentatively TRBD1 (6 bases). Per the germline V gene, CDR1 is MNHNS and CDR2 is SASEGT. Trimming shortened V by 7 bases and J by 0 bases, and 13 bases separated the two germline ends. This CDR3 contains 15 residues.

The rearrangement uses TRBV4-1 and TRBJ1-1; tentatively, D is TRBD1 (5 bases). The V end lost 5 bases, the J end lost 4 bases, and 14 bases lay between the germline ends. This CDR3 has 14 amino acids. Germline lookup yields CDR1 MGHRA and CDR2 YSYEKL. For the CDR3, the DNA is TGCGCCAGCAGCAGTCGGGACGTCGGCACTGAAGCTTTCTTT. It translates to CASSSRDVGTEAFF.

In DNA form, the CDR3 reads TGTGCCAGCAGCTTCCCAGGGGGCAATCAGCCCCAGCATTTT. This sequence encodes CASSFPGGNQPQHF. J is TRBJ1-5 and V is TRBV11-2; possible D gene TRBD1, 6 bases. Germline values: CDR1 SGHAT, CDR2 FQNNGV. The V end was cut by 3 bases, the J end by 2 bases, with 8 bases between. This CDR3 spans 14 amino acids.

The chain joins TRBV20-1 to TRBJ2-1, with D possibly TRBD1 on 5 matching bases. CDR1 and CDR2 (germline): DFQATT, SNEGSKA (reference sequence). The CDR3 has 11 residues. V was trimmed by 5 bases and J by 6 bases, leaving 8 bases between them. The CDR3 sequence: CSALRVNEQFF. CDR3 nucleotide sequence: TGCAGTGCTCTCAGGGTCAATGAGCAGTTCTTC.

The V and J genes are TRBV5-6 and TRBJ2-7, with 8 bases fitting TRBD1. The germline V gene has CDR1 SGHDT and CDR2 YYEEEE. This CDR3 contains 14 residues. V trimming: 6 bases; J trimming: 0 bases; junction bases outside the gene matches: 5. In nucleotides, the CDR3 is TGTGCCAGCATCCGAACAGGGGGCTCCTACGAGCAGTACTTC. Amino acid sequence: CASIRTGGSYEQYF.

CDR3 amino acids: CSASLGLAGVGQFF. In DNA form, the CDR3 reads TGCAGTGCTAGTCTGGGACTAGCGGGAGTCGGGCAGTTCTTC. V gene TRBV20-1 combines with J gene TRBJ2-1, with 14 nucleotides matching TRBD2. CDR3 size: 14 residues. Germline V gene data show CDR1 as DFQATT and CDR2 as SNEGSKA (reference sequence). V was clipped by 3 bases and J by 12 bases; unmatched bases: 7.

The rearrangement uses TRBV28 and TRBJ2-5, with D unresolved. This CDR3 is built from 15 residues. V gave up 2 bases and J gave up 5 bases, with 15 bases separating them. Per germline, CDR1 MDHEN and CDR2 SYDVKM. CDR3 protein: CASSLMGLQGETQYF. The CDR3 DNA sequence: TGTGCCAGCAGTTTAATGGGTCTCCAAGGGGAGACCCAGTACTTC. Looking up the rest from reference TRBV28 and TRBJ2-5 gives the full variable domain: DVKVTQSSRYLVKRTGEKVFLECVQDMDHENMFWYRQDPGLGLRLIYFSYDVKMKEKGDIPEGYSVSREKKERFSLILESASTNQTSMYLCASSLMGLQGETQYFGPGTRLLVL.

This clonotype was seen a handful of times. The chain recombines TRBV3-1 with TRBJ2-7, with a weak D call TRBD1 (6 bases). The CDR3 is made up of 13 amino acids. V was clipped by 1 base and J by 3 bases, with 7 bases between them. Germline CDR1 LGHDT, CDR2 YNNKEL (reference sequence). The CDR3 nucleotides are TGTGCCAGCAGCCAAGGGGGACACTACGAGCAGTACTTC. Residues: CASSQGGHYEQYF.

This CDR3 is CAWSIGAHSNQPQHF. The DNA for the CDR3 is TGTGCCTGGAGTATAGGAGCTCATAGCAATCAGCCCCAGCATTTT. This chain links TRBV30 with TRBJ1-5, with unresolved D. The CDR3 loop spans 15 amino acids. Trimming took off 2 bases at V and 0 bases at J, with 11 bases between the two ends. Germline V gene data show CDR1 as GTSNPN and CDR2 as SVGIG (reference sequence).

The V call is TRBV25-1, the J call TRBJ2-3; 7 nucleotides match TRBD1. Germline V gene data show CDR1 as MGHDK and CDR2 as SYGVNS. The CDR3 has 17 residues. V shed 1 base and J 2 bases; nucleotides not matched to a gene: 9. The CDR3 spells CASSELGRGFPTDTQYF. The CDR3 DNA is TGTGCCAGCAGTGAATTAGGCAGGGGGTTTCCCACAGATACGCAGTATTTT.

The V and J genes are TRBV6-5 and TRBJ1-4; the D is unclear. The germline gives CDR1 MNHEY, CDR2 SVGAGI. The CDR3 consists of 13 residues. Trimming shortened V by 8 bases and J by 9 bases, and 16 bases separated the two germline ends. In DNA, the CDR3 is TGTGCCAGCCGGTCGGGTGATTCCAAAAAACTGTTTTTT. It encodes CASRSGDSKKLFF.

This clonotype showed up just a few times. The chain uses TRBV6-5 and TRBJ2-1; TRBD2 matches 8 bases. After removal of 3 bases from V and 1 base from J, the junction contained 8 bases not matched to a gene. The CDR3 is 17 amino acids. Germline loops: CDR1 MNHEY, CDR2 SVGAGI. Here the CDR3 reads CASSYFGSGSSYNEQFF. In DNA form, the CDR3 reads TGTGCCAGCAGTTATTTTGGGAGCGGGAGTTCCTACAATGAGCAGTTCTTC.

V usage is TRBV20-1 and J usage is TRBJ2-5, with D uncertain. Trimming took 5 bases from V and 5 from J, leaving 6 bases between them. This CDR3 is built from 10 residues. CDR1 is DFQATT, CDR2 SNEGSKA, per germline (reference sequence). The CDR3, as DNA: TGCAGTGCTGGTGTGGAGACCCAGTACTTC. The encoded protein is CSAGVETQYF.

Concerning this clonotype itself: The junction departs from the called germline gene at one end, perhaps through a read error. This chain links TRBV4-1 with TRBJ2-6; no firm D call. CDR3 size: 15 residues. Germline CDR1 MGHRA, CDR2 YSYEKL. The CDR3 DNA follows: TGTGCCAGCAGCCAAGGGCCCCGTGGGGCCAACGTCCTGACTTTC. It yields the protein CASSQGPRGANVLTF.

The V call is TRBV10-3, the J call TRBJ2-7, with 12 bases lining up with TRBD2. Germline trimming cut 0 bases from V and 6 bases from J; bases unmatched to any gene: 9. CDR1 is ENHRY and CDR2 is SYGVKD in the germline V gene. The CDR3 consists of 17 residues. The CDR3 here is CAISESPSSGRDPEQYF. CDR3 nucleotides: TGTGCCATCAGTGAGTCACCCTCTAGCGGGAGGGATCCCGAGCAGTACTTC.

The CDR3 loop is CASSPYWGLNEQFF. As DNA, the CDR3 is TGTGCCAGCAGTCCCTACTGGGGTCTCAATGAGCAGTTCTTC. The rearrangement links TRBV12-3 or TRBV12-4 to TRBJ2-1; D call uncertain. The CDR3 consists of 14 residues. Trimming removed 5 bases at V and 6 bases at J, with 14 bases between.

The chain couples TRBV29-1 to TRBJ2-7; D is possibly TRBD1 (6 bases). The V gene's germline CDR1 is SQVTM and CDR2 ANQGSEA. CDR3 length: 12 amino acids. V was clipped by 8 bases and J by 2 bases, with 13 bases between them. CDR3 coding DNA: TGCAGCATGGGGCAGGGGCCCTACGAGCAGTACTTC. It is translated as CSMGQGPYEQYF.

J is TRBJ1-2 and V is TRBV25-1, with D perhaps matching TRBD1 (6 bases). The CDR3 has 16 residues. Germline V gene lookup returns CDR1 MGHDK and CDR2 SYGVNS. The V end lost 3 bases, the J end lost 2 bases, and 16 bases lay between the germline ends. The CDR3 bases are TGTGCCAGCAGTGAGAAATTGGGGGGCATCAACTATGGCTACACCTTC. It specifies CASSEKLGGINYGYTF.

The rearrangement joins TRBV27 to TRBJ1-1; tentative D call: TRBD1 (5 bases). The CDR3 extends over 13 amino acids. Trimming took off 8 bases at V and 4 bases at J, with 14 bases between the two ends. Germline assignment: CDR1 MNHEY and CDR2 SMNVEV (reference sequence). In DNA, the CDR3 is TGTGCCAGCGCGTGGGGGATAGGCACTGAAGCTTTCTTT. Protein product: CASAWGIGTEAFF.

The chain combines TRBV10-3 with TRBJ2-3; 7 bases agree with TRBD2. The V and J ends lost 3 bases and 4 bases, in that order; junction bases with no gene match: 10. CDR3 length: 16 residues. Per germline, CDR1 ENHRY and CDR2 SYGVKD. This CDR3 is CAISDEASGSSDTQYF. The CDR3 bases are TGTGCCATCAGTGATGAGGCTAGCGGTTCCTCAGATACGCAGTATTTT.

In this sample, this clonotype turned up a few times. V is TRBV4-1 and J is TRBJ2-7; D remains ambiguous. Trimming removed 8 bases at V and 2 bases at J, with 16 bases between. The CDR3 sequence is 14 residues long. Looked up from germline, CDR1 is MGHRA and CDR2 is YSYEKL. This CDR3 reads CASSRGEITYEQYF. In DNA, the CDR3 is TGCGCCAGCTCCAGAGGTGAAATCACCTACGAGCAGTACTTC.

V is TRBV5-5 and J is TRBJ1-5; D gene ambiguous. The CDR3 sequence is 15 residues long. The V end was cut by 4 bases, the J end by 9 bases, with 20 bases between. CDR1 and CDR2 (germline): SGHKS, YYEKEE (reference sequence). The CDR3 loop is CASSRNLREVWPQHF. The CDR3 nucleotides read TGTGCCAGCAGCCGAAACCTGAGGGAGGTTTGGCCCCAGCATTTT.

The chain recombines TRBV28 with TRBJ2-1; the match to TRBD2 covers 12 bases. Germline V CDR1 and CDR2: MDHEN, SYDVKM. V was clipped by 7 bases and J by 4 bases; unmatched bases: 5. The CDR3 is made up of 15 amino acids. The CDR3 DNA is TGTGCCAGCACCGGACTAGCGGGATGGTACAATGAGCAGTTCTTC. This encodes CASTGLAGWYNEQFF. Full variable domain (outside the CDR3, taken from reference TRBV28 and TRBJ2-1): DVKVTQSSRYLVKRTGEKVFLECVQDMDHENMFWYRQDPGLGLRLIYFSYDVKMKEKGDIPEGYSVSREKKERFSLILESASTNQTSMYLCASTGLAGWYNEQFFGPGTRLTVL.

The V call is TRBV7-2, the J call TRBJ2-7, with D unclear. V was trimmed by 4 bases and J by 0 bases, leaving 13 bases between them. The CDR3 length is 15 residues. Germline CDR1 and CDR2: SGHTA and FQGNSA. In DNA form, the CDR3 reads TGTGCCAGCAGCTCCATGAGCCAGAGCTCCTACGAGCAGTACTTC. It specifies CASSSMSQSSYEQYF.

The chain links TRBV7-2 to TRBJ2-7; D call uncertain. Germline values: CDR1 SGHTA, CDR2 FQGNSA. V lost 2 bases and J lost 2, with 7 bases in between. The CDR3 runs 13 residues. The CDR3 coding sequence is TGTGCCAGCAGCTTACCAGCCACCTACGAGCAGTACTTC. Translated: CASSLPATYEQYF.

This clonotype has a handful of counts. The genes are TRBV6-2 or TRBV6-3 and TRBJ2-1, with D perhaps matching TRBD1 or TRBD2 (5 bases each). Deletions cut 6 bases from V and 7 bases from J, with 34 bases between. The CDR3 has 20 residues. CDR1 is MNHEY and CDR2 is SVGEGT in the germline V gene. As DNA, the CDR3 is TGTGCCAGCAGGCGTATAGCAGGGTGGCAGCGGAAGTCTCCGGGTAATGAGCAGTTCTTC. Its translation: CASRRIAGWQRKSPGNEQFF.

This clonotype was seen just once. The V gene is TRBV2, the J gene TRBJ2-5; perhaps TRBD2 as D (6 bases). Germline CDR1 and CDR2: SNHLY and FYNNEI. The CDR3 runs to 14 residues. Trimming stripped 8 bases from V and 5 bases from J, with 18 bases between. As DNA, the CDR3 is TGTGCCAGCCAAAGACGGGGGATAAGGGAGACCCAGTACTTC. This sequence encodes CASQRRGIRETQYF. Based on the CDR3 plus reference TRBV2 and TRBJ2-5, the full variable domain is EPEVTQTPSHQVTQMGQEVILRCVPISNHLYFYWYRQILGQKVEFLVSFYNNEISEKSEIFDDQFSVERPDGSNFTLKIRSTKLEDSAMYFCASQRRGIRETQYFGPGTRLLVL.